Only a few counts were recorded for the clone carrying this T cell receptor (beta chain). This sample was taken from a study of T cells after somatic rescue of genetic block. Assay: immunoSEQ multiplex PCR; the TCRdb copy retains only in-frame clones and omits some. This table holds more than 10,000 clones, around 70% found once. Trimming removed 7 bases from V and 0 bases from J, with 10 bases in between. Germline CDR1 reads MDHEN; CDR2 reads SYDVKM. The CDR3 runs to 14 residues. The specimen sequenced was peripheral blood mononuclear cells (PBMCs). The TCR comes from a boy between 10 and 17 years old. This chain links TRBV28 with TRBJ1-5, with D perhaps matching TRBD1 (5 bases). The CDR3 protein is CASIGGTSNQPQHF. Here the CDR3 DNA reads TGTGCCAGCATCGGAGGGACTAGCAATCAGCCCCAGCATTTT.